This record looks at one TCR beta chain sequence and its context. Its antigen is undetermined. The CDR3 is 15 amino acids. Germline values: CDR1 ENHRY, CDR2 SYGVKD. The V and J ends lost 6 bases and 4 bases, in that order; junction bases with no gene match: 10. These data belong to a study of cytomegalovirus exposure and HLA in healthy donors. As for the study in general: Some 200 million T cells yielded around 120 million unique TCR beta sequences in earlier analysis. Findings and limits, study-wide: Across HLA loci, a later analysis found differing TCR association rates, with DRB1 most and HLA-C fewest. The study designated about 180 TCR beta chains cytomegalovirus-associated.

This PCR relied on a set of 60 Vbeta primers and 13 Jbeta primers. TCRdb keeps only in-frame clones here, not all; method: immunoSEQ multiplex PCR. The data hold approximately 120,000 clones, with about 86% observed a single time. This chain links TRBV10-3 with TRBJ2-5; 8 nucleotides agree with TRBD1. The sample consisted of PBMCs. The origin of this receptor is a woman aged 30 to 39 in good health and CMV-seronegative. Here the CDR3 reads CAISLGTGELETQYF. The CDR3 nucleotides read TGTGCCATCAGCCTCGGGACAGGAGAACTAGAGACCCAGTACTTC.